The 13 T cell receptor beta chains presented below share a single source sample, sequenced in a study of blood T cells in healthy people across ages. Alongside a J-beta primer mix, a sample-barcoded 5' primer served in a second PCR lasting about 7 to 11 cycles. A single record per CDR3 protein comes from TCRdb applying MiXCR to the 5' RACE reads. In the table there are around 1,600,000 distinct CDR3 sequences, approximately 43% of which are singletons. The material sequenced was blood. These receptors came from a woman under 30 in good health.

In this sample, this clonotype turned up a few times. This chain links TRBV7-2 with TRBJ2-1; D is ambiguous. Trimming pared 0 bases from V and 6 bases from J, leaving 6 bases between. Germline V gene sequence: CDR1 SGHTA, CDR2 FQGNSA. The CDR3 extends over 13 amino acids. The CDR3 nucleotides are TGTGCCAGCAGCTTAGCGGGGATCAATGAGCAGTTCTTC. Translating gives CASSLAGINEQFF.

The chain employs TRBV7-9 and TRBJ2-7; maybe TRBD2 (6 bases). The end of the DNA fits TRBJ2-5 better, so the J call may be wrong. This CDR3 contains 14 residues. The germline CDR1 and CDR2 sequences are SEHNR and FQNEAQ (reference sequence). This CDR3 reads CASRPSEGRETQYF. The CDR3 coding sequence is TGTGCCAGCAGACCCTCGGAGGGGCGAGAGACCCAGTACTTC.

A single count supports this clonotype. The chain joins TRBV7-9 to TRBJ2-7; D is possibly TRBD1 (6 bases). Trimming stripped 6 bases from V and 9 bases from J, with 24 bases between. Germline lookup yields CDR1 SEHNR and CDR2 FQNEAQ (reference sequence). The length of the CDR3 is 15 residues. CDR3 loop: CASRPSPAGDDGQYF. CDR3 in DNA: TGTGCCAGCAGGCCTAGTCCGGCAGGGGATGATGGGCAGTACTTC.

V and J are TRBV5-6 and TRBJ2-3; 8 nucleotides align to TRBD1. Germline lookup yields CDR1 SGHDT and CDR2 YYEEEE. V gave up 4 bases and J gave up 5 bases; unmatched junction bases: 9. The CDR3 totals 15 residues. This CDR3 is CASSLDRGTGDTQYF. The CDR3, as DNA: TGTGCCAGCAGCCTCGACAGGGGTACCGGAGATACGCAGTATTTT.

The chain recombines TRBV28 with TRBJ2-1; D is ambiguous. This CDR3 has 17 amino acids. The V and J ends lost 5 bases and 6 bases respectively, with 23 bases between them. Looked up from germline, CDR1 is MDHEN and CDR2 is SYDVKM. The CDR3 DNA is TGTGCCAGCAGTCCCCAATCGACGAAAATCCAGGCCAATGAGCAGTTCTTC. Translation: CASSPQSTKIQANEQFF.

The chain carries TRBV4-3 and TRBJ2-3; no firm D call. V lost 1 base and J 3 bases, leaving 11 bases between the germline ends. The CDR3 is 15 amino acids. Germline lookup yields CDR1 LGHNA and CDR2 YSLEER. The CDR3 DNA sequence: TGCGCCAGCAGCCAAGTGGGTAGTAAGACAGATACGCAGTATTTT. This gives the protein CASSQVGSKTDTQYF.

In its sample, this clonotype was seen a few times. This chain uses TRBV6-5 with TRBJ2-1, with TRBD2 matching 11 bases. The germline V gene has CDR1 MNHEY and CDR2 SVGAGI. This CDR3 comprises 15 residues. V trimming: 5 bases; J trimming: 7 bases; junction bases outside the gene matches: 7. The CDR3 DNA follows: TGTGCCAGCAGTCCCCTAGCGGGGGGAAAAAATGAGCAGTTCTTC. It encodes CASSPLAGGKNEQFF.

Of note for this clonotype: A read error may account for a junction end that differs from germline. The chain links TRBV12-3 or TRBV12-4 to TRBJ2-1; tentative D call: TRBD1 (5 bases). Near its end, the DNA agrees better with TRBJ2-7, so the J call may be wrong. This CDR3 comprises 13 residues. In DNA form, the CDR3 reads TGCGCCAGCAGGGAAAAGGGTTTCTACGAGCAGTACTTC. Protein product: CASREKGFYEQYF.

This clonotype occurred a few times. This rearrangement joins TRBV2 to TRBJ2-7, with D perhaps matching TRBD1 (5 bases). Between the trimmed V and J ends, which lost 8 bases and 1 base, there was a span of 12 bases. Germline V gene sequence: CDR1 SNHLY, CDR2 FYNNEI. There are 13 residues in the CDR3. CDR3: CASFKDTSYEQYF. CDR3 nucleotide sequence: TGTGCCAGCTTCAAGGACACTTCCTACGAGCAGTACTTC.

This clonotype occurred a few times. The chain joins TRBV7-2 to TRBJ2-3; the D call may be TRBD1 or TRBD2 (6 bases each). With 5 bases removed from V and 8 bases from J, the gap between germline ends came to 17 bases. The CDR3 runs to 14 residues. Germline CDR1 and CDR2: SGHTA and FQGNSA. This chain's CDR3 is CASSGFGGPGTQYF. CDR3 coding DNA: TGTGCCAGCAGCGGCTTTGGGGGGCCGGGTACGCAGTATTTT.

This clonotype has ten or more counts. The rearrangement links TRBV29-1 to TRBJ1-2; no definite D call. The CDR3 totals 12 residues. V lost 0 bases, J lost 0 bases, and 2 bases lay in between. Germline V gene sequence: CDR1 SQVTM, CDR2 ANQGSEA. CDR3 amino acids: CSVEESNYGYTF. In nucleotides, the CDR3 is TGCAGCGTTGAAGAATCTAACTATGGCTACACCTTC.

The CDR3 nucleotides are TGTGCCAGCAGCTCGGACAGGGTTCTACACACTGAAGCTTTCTTT. This sequence encodes CASSSDRVLHTEAFF. The V call is TRBV7-9, the J call TRBJ1-1; 8 nucleotides match TRBD1. The germline V gene has CDR1 SEHNR and CDR2 FQNEAQ (reference sequence). This CDR3 is built from 15 residues. The V segment lost 4 bases and the J segment 3 bases; nucleotides outside the gene matches: 7.

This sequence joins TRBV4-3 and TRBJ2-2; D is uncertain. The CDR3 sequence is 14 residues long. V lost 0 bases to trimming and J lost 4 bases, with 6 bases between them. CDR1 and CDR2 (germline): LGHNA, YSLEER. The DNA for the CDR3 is TGCGCCAGCAGCCAAGATCATAGCACCGGGGAGCTGTTTTTT. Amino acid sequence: CASSQDHSTGELFF.